This T cell receptor beta chain was observed in a study of T-cell reconstitution after alpha-beta-depleted transplantation in children. The CDR3 consists of 20 residues. The V gene's germline CDR1 is MNHEY and CDR2 SVGEGT. V dropped 0 bases and J dropped 4; count of bases not matched to a gene: 20. In its sample, this clonotype was seen many times. During its preparation, the TCRbeta library received unique molecular identifiers. MiXCR, applied by TCRdb to the PCR reads, yields one record per CDR3 protein. Counted here are 600,000 to 700,000 distinct CDR3 sequences, approximately 15% occurring once; the ten biggest clones make up about 1.1%.

The chain uses TRBV6-2 or TRBV6-3 and TRBJ1-2; TRBD1 matches at 7 bases. The material was PBMCs from the stem cell graft donor, obtained from the stem cell graft. The source of this sequence is a human donor who donated a stem cell graft to a child with acute myeloid leukemia. In nucleotides, the CDR3 is TGTGCCAGCAGTTACTCGATGTTTGACAGGGCGGGCGAGTTTGCCTATGGCTACACCTTC. Encoded protein: CASSYSMFDRAGEFAYGYTF.